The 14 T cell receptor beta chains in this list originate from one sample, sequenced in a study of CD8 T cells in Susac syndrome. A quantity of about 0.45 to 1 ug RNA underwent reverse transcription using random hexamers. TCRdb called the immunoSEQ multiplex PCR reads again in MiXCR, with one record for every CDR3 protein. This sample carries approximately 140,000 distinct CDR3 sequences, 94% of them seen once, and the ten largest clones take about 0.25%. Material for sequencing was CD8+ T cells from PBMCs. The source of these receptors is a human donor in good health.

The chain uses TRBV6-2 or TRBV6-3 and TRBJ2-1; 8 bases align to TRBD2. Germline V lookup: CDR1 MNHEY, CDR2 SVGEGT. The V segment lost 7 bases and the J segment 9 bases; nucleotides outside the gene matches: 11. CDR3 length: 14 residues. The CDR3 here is CASKGAGDGGEQFF. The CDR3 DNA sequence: TGTGCCAGCAAAGGAGCGGGAGATGGGGGTGAGCAGTTCTTC.

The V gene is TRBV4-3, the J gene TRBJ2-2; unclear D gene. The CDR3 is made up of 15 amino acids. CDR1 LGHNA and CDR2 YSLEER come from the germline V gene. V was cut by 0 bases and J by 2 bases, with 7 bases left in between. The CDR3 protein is CASSQDPSNTGELFF. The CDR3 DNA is TGCGCCAGCAGCCAAGACCCAAGTAACACCGGGGAGCTGTTTTTT.

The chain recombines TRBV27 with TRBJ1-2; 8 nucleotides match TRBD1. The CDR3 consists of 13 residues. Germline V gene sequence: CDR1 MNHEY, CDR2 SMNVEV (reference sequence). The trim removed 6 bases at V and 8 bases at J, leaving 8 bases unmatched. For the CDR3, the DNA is TGTGCCAGCAGCGGGACAGGTTTGGGCGGCTACACCTTC. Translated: CASSGTGLGGYTF.

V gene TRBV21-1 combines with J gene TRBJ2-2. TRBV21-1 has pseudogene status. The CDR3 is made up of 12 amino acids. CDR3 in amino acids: CASSKERVELFF. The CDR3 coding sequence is TGTGCCAGCAGCAAAGAAAGGGTGGAGCTGTTTTTT.

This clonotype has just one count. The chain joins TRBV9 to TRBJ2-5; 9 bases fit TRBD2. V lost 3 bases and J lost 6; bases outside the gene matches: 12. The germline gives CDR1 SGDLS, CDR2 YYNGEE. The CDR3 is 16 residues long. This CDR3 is CASSAEIAGEWKTQYF. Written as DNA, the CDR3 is TGTGCCAGCAGCGCAGAGATAGCGGGAGAATGGAAGACCCAGTACTTC.

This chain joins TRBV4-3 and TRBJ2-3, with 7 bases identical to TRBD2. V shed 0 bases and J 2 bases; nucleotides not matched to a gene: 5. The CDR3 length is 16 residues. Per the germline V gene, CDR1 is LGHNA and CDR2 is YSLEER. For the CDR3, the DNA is TGCGCCAGCAGCCAAGATTCCGGGAGGACCACAGATACGCAGTATTTT. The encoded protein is CASSQDSGRTTDTQYF.

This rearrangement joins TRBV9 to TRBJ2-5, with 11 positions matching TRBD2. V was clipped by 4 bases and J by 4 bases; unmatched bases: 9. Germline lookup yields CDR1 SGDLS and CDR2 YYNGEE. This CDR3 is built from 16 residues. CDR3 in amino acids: CASSPGVTSGRETQYF. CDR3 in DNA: TGTGCCAGCAGCCCAGGGGTAACTAGCGGGAGAGAGACCCAGTACTTC.

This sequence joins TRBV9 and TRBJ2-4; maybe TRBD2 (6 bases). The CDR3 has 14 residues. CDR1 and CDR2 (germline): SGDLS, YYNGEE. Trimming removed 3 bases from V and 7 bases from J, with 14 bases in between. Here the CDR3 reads CASSAWGENNIQYF. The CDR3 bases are TGTGCCAGCAGCGCGTGGGGGGAGAACAACATTCAGTACTTC.

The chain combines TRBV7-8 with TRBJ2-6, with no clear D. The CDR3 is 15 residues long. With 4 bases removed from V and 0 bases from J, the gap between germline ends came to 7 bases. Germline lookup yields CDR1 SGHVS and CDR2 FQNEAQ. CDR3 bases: TGTGCCAGCAGCTCGAGGAGCTCTGGGGCCAACGTCCTGACTTTC. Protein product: CASSSRSSGANVLTF.

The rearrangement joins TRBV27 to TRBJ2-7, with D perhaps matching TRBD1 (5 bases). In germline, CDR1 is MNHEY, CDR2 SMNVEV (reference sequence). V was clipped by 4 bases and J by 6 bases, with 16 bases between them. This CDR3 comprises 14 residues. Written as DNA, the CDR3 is TGTGCCAGCAGTTCAATTGGGCCCAGGGTCGAGCAGTACTTC. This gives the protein CASSSIGPRVEQYF.

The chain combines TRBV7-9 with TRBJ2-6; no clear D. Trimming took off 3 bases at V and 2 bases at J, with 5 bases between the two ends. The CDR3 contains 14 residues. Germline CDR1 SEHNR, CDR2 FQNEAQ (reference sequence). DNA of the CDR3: TGTGCCAGCAGCTTGGTTGCTGGGGCCAACGTCCTGACTTTC. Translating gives CASSLVAGANVLTF.

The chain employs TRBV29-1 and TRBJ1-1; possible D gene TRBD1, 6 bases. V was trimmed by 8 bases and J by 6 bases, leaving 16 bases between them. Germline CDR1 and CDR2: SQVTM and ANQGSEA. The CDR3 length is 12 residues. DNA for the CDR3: TGCAGCCTGAAACGGGGGGGGCCTGAAGCTTTCTTT. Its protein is CSLKRGGPEAFF.

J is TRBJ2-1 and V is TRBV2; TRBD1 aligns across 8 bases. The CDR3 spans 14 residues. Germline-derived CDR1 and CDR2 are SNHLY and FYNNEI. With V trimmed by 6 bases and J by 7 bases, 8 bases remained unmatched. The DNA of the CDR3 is TGTGCCAGCAGGACCGGGACAGGAAAAAATGAGCAGTTCTTC. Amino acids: CASRTGTGKNEQFF.

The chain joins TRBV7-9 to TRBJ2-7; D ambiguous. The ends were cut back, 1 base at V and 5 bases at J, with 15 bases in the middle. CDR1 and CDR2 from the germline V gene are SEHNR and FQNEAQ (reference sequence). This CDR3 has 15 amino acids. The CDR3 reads CASSLGGNAVNEQYF. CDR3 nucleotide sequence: TGTGCCAGCAGCTTAGGTGGGAACGCCGTCAACGAGCAGTACTTC. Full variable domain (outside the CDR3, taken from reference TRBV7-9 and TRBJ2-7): DTGVSQNPRHKITKRGQNVTFRCDPISEHNRLYWYRQTLGQGPEFLTYFQNEAQLEKSRLLSDRFSAERPKGSFSTLEIQRTEQGDSAMYLCASSLGGNAVNEQYFGPGTRLTVT.